The present T cell receptor (beta chain) was sequenced within a study of T cell repertoires in cytomegalovirus infection. Overall study: Recently identified HLA-C-restricted CMV epitopes were used, and well-studied HLA-B-restricted CMV epitopes were used as well.

A word on this clonotype: The antigen is unknown.

The trim removed 6 bases at V and 8 bases at J, leaving 8 bases unmatched. This CDR3 is 14 amino acids long. Per the germline V gene, CDR1 is SGHTA and CDR2 is FQGNSA. MiXCR was run by TCRdb on the reads, yielding one entry per CDR3 protein. The data hold approximately 990,000 distinct CDR3 sequences, with around 31% observed a single time. The material sequenced was cultured CD8+ T cells from PBMCs, taken from culture after CMV antigen stimulation. The gene calls are TRBV7-2 and TRBJ2-4; TRBD1 agrees at 9 bases. The clonotype comes from a human donor in good health (CMV status not recorded). Some clones in this sample may be carry-over from other donors' samples. CDR3 residues: CASSSGTGRHIQYF. The CDR3 region has the DNA TGTGCCAGCAGTTCTGGGACAGGGAGACACATTCAGTACTTC.